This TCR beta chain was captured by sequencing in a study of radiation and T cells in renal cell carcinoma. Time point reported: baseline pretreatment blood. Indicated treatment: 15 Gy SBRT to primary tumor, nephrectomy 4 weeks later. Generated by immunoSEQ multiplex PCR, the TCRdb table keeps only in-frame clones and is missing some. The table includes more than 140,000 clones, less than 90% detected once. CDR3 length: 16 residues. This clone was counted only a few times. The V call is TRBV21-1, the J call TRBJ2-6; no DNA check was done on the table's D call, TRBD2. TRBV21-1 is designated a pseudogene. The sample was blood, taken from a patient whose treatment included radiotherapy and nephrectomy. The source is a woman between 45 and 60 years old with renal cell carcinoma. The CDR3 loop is CASSLRQVGLINVLTF. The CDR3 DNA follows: TGTGCCAGCAGCCTTCGACAGGTGGGACTAATCAACGTCCTGACTTTC.